The 21 T cell receptor beta chains listed next were all sequenced from one sample in a study of monozygotic twins with inflammatory bowel disease. TCRdb reprocessed the 5' RACE reads; each CDR3 protein has one entry and no DNA is given. The sample holds roughly 170,000 distinct CDR3 sequences. Sequencing used blood. These receptors were obtained from a human donor with ulcerative colitis or Crohn's disease, or a healthy co-twin of an affected twin (not recorded which).

V gene TRBV2 combines with J gene TRBJ2-6. Germline lookup yields CDR1 SNHLY and CDR2 FYNNEI. This CDR3 is built from 15 residues. Here the CDR3 reads CASRGQGSGANALTF. Together with reference TRBV2 and TRBJ2-6, the CDR3 gives the full variable domain: EPEVTQTPSHQVTQMGQEVILRCVPISNHLYFYWYRQILGQKVEFLVSFYNNEISEKSEIFDDQFSVERPDGSNFTLKIRSTKLEDSAMYFCASRGQGSGANALTFGAGSRLTVL.

CDR3 residues: CSAPTSGRGNEQFF. V usage is TRBV20-1 and J usage is TRBJ2-1; TCRdb names TRBD2, which stays unverified in the absence of DNA. CDR1 and CDR2 (germline): DFQATT, SNEGSKA (reference sequence). The CDR3 contains 14 residues.

V and J are TRBV7-3 and TRBJ2-3; TCRdb calls TRBD2, which cannot be checked without DNA. Germline CDR1 reads SGHTA; CDR2 reads FQGTGA. The CDR3 has 16 residues. The CDR3 sequence: CASSLMASGVTDTQYF.

The chain couples TRBV9 to TRBJ2-5; the TCRdb call, TRBD2, lacks DNA for checking. Germline CDR1 is SGDLS and CDR2 is YYNGEE. The CDR3 covers 15 residues. The CDR3 loop reads CASSDRREGLETQYF.

The chain has TRBV7-8 and TRBJ1-2; no DNA is available, so the TRBD1 call from TCRdb remains unchecked. Germline CDR1 SGHVS, CDR2 FQNEAQ. This CDR3 contains 14 residues. The CDR3 spells CASTRTGLEVGYTF.

This chain connects TRBV11-2 to TRBJ1-6; the D call from TCRdb, TRBD1, cannot be confirmed without DNA. The germline CDR1 and CDR2 sequences are SGHAT and FQNNGV. The CDR3 has 21 residues. The CDR3 sequence: CARTVRGREYKSSSYNSPLHF.

This chain uses TRBV6-2 or TRBV6-3 with TRBJ1-1; TCRdb's D call, TRBD1, is unchecked because there is no DNA. Germline CDR1 is MNHEY and CDR2 is SVGEGT. The CDR3 runs to 15 residues. The CDR3: CASSYSSTGVTEAFF.

The chain is built from TRBV5-6 and TRBJ2-4; TCRdb designates TRBD1, a call that cannot be tested without DNA. Germline V gives CDR1 SGHDT, CDR2 YYEEEE. The CDR3 spans 16 residues. The CDR3 sequence is CASSIAGQLAKNIQYF. Based on the CDR3 plus reference TRBV5-6 and TRBJ2-4, the full variable domain is DAGVTQSPTHLIKTRGQQVTLRCSPKSGHDTVSWYQQALGQGPQFIFQYYEEEERQRGNFPDRFSGHQFPNYSSELNVNALLLGDSALYLCASSIAGQLAKNIQYFGAGTRLSVL.

CDR3: CASSYSTGAHSYEQYF. V is TRBV6-5 and J is TRBJ2-7; TCRdb indicates TRBD1, and absent DNA this call remains unverified. The germline V gene has CDR1 MNHEY and CDR2 SVGAGI. This CDR3 region has 16 residues.

The genes are TRBV15 and TRBJ2-7; no DNA is available, so the TRBD2 call from TCRdb remains unchecked. The CDR3 sequence is 15 residues long. The germline V gene encodes CDR1 LNHNV and CDR2 YYDKDF (reference sequence). The CDR3 region is CATSRLTSGAYEQYF.

The chain has TRBV3-1 and TRBJ2-1; the D gene TCRdb calls, TRBD2, cannot be checked with no DNA. CDR3 length equals 16 residues. From germline, CDR1 is LGHDT and CDR2 YNNKEL (reference sequence). Here the CDR3 reads CASSPQRGSSYNEQFF.

The rearrangement uses TRBV15 and TRBJ2-5; lacking DNA, the TRBD2 call made by TCRdb goes unchecked. This CDR3 comprises 15 residues. Germline values: CDR1 LNHNV, CDR2 YYDKDF (reference sequence). CDR3 region: CATSREAGGPETQYF.

The genes are TRBV9 and TRBJ2-3. CDR3 size: 16 residues. Germline V gives CDR1 SGDLS, CDR2 YYNGEE. CDR3 sequence: CASSVATRRSTDTQYF.

The chain uses TRBV6-2 or TRBV6-3 and TRBJ2-1; TCRdb gives TRBD2 as the D gene, but with no DNA this cannot be confirmed. CDR3 length: 17 amino acids. Germline CDR1 reads MNHEY; CDR2 reads SVGEGT. CDR3 sequence: CASSFWRTSVPYNEQFF.

The rearrangement joins TRBV27 to TRBJ1-1; TCRdb picks TRBD1, but there is no DNA to check that call. Germline V gene sequence: CDR1 MNHEY, CDR2 SMNVEV (reference sequence). This CDR3 comprises 12 residues. This CDR3 is CASSPNRGEAFF.

V and J are TRBV18 and TRBJ1-4; the TRBD1 assignment by TCRdb is unverifiable without DNA. This CDR3 is built from 15 residues. CDR1 is KGHSH, CDR2 LQKENI, per germline. Here the CDR3 reads CASSPPGQAGEKLFF.

The chain combines TRBV7-9 with TRBJ1-2; TCRdb's assignment of TRBD1 cannot be checked, as there is no DNA. Germline CDR1 SEHNR, CDR2 FQNEAQ (reference sequence). This CDR3 contains 16 residues. This chain's CDR3 is CASSFWGSPGNYGYTF.

The chain uses TRBV11-2 and TRBJ1-1; TCRdb designates TRBD1, a call that cannot be tested without DNA. CDR1 SGHAT and CDR2 FQNNGV come from the germline V gene. This CDR3 is 15 amino acids long. CDR3 in amino acids: CASSVQTGPNTEAFF. Complete variable domain (other parts from reference TRBV11-2 and TRBJ1-1): EAGVAQSPRYKIIEKRQSVAFWCNPISGHATLYWYQQILGQGPKLLIQFQNNGVVDDSQLPKDRFSAERLKGVDSTLKIQPAKLEDSAVYLCASSVQTGPNTEAFFGQGTRLTVV.

The chain couples TRBV5-1 to TRBJ2-3; TCRdb's D gene call, TRBD2, goes unchecked for lack of DNA. From germline, CDR1 is SGHRS and CDR2 YFSETQ. This CDR3 comprises 13 residues. CDR3 protein: CASSFLSLDTQYF.

The V and J genes are TRBV18 and TRBJ1-2. This CDR3 has 13 amino acids. Germline V lookup: CDR1 KGHSH, CDR2 LQKENI. This CDR3 is CASSPEGHYGYTF.

This chain uses TRBV30 with TRBJ2-3. The CDR3 extends over 12 amino acids. Germline CDR1 and CDR2: GTSNPN and SVGIG (reference sequence). The CDR3 is CAWISSTDTQYF.